The clone carrying this T cell receptor beta chain was counted ten times or more. The sequenced fragment ends 3 residues before the CDR3 boundary, so the rest is inferred from the germline J gene. Germline V lookup: CDR1 SGHTA, CDR2 FQGNSA. The CDR3 contains 15 residues. Trimming pared 5 bases from V and 9 bases from J, leaving 17 bases between. TCRdb's copy holds only in-frame clones and misses some; the assay was immunoSEQ multiplex PCR. The sample shows more than 55,000 clones, no singletons; the ten largest hold approximately 1.6%. These data belong to a study of T cell clonality in common variable immunodeficiency.

The specimen was peripheral blood mononuclear cells. The clonotype comes from a person aged 18 to 70 in good health. The J gene is TRBJ1-6, the V gene TRBV7-2, with D perhaps TRBD1 (6 bases). The CDR3 sequence: CASSPRTVLSSPLHF. The sequenced CDR3 bases are TGTGCCAGCAGCCCCAGGACAGTCCTGAGTTCACCC.